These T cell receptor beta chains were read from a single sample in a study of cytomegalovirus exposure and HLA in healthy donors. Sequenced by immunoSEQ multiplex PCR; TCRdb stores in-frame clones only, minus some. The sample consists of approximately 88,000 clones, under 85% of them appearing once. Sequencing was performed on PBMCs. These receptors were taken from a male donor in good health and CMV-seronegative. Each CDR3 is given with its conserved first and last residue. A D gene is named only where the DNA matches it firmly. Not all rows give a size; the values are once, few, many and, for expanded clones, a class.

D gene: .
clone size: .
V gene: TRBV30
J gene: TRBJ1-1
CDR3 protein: CAWSSPGQFAFF
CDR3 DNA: TGTGCCTGGAGCAGTCCGGGACAATTTGCTTTCTTT

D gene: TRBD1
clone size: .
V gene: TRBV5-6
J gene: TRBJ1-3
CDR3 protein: CASSPRTGRGGNTIYF
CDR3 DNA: TGTGCCAGCAGCCCCCGGACAGGGAGGGGAGGAAACACCATATATTTT

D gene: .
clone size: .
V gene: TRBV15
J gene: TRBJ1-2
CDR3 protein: CATSRAITGTYGYTF
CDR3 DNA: TGTGCCACCAGCAGAGCCATAACAGGGACCTATGGCTACACCTTC

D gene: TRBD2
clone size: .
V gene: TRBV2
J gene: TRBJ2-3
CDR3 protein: CASSGPTSPTSDTQYF
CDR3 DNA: TGTGCCAGCAGTGGCCCGACTAGCCCCACTTCAGATACGCAGTATTTT

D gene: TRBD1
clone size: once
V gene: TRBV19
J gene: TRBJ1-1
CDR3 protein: CASKRPGQGSVGTEAFF
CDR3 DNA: TGTGCCAGTAAACGCCCGGGACAGGGCTCGGTTGGGACTGAAGCTTTCTTT

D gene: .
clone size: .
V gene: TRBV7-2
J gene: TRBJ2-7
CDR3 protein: CASSSQVEQYF
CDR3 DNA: TGTGCCAGCAGCTCACAGGTCGAGCAGTACTTC

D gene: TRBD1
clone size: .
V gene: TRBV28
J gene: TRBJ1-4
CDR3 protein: CASSLSTGTAEKLFF
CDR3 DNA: TGTGCCAGCAGTCTATCGACAGGGACCGCGGAAAAACTGTTTTTT

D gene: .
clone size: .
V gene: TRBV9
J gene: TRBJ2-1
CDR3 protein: CASSGQVAGKYNEQFF
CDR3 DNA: TGTGCCAGCAGCGGGCAGGTCGCGGGGAAGTACAATGAGCAGTTCTTC

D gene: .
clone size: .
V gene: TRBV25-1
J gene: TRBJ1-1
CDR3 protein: CASSEGRGMNTEAFF
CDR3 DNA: TGTGCCAGCAGTGAAGGAAGGGGGATGAACACTGAAGCTTTCTTT

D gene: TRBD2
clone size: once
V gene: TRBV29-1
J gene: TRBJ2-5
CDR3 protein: CSVASGVETQYF
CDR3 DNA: TGCAGCGTTGCTAGCGGGGTTGAGACCCAGTACTTC

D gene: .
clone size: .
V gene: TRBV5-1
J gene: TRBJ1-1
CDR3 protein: CASSWQSNTEAFF
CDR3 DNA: TGCGCCAGCAGCTGGCAGTCGAACACTGAAGCTTTCTTT

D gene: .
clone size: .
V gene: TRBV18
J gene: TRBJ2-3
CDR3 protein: CASSPMEGGLSPYF
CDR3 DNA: TGTGCCAGCTCTCCCATGGAGGGAGGCCTGAGCCCGTATTTT

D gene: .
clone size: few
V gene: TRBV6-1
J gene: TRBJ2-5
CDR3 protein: CASRSLLGGGETQYF
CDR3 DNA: TGTGCCAGCAGGTCCCTACTAGGGGGAGGGGAGACCCAGTACTTC

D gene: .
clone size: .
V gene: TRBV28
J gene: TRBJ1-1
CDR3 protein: CASILTRNGHTEAFF
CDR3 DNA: TGTGCCAGCATTCTTACTCGGAATGGGCACACTGAAGCTTTCTTT

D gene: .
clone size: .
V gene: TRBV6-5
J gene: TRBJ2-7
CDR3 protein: CASEYQAYEQYF
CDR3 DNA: TGTGCCAGCGAGTACCAGGCCTACGAGCAGTACTTC

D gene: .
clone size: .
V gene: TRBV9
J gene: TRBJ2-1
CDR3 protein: CASSAHDSQGYNEQFF
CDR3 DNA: TGTGCCAGCAGCGCACATGACAGCCAGGGATACAATGAGCAGTTCTTC

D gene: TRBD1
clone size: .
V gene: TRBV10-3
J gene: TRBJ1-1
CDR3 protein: CAISLPGQGGTEAFF
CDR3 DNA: TGTGCCATCAGTTTACCGGGACAGGGTGGCACTGAAGCTTTCTTT

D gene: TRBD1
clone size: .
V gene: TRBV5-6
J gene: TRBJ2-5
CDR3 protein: CASRQGALETQYF
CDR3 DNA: TGTGCCAGCAGACAGGGGGCGCTGGAGACCCAGTACTTC

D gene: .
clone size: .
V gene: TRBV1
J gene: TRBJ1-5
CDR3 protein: CTSSQAMGALDRTDRNQPQHF
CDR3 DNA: TGCACCAGCAGCCAAGCAATGGGGGCCCTTGACAGGACTGATCGCAATCAGCCCCAGCATTTT

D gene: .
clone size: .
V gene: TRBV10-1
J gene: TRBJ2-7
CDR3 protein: CASSDGLSYEQYF
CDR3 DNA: TGCGCCAGCAGTGATGGACTATCCTACGAGCAGTACTTC

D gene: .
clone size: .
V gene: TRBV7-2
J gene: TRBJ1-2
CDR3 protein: CASSPQGQYYGYTF
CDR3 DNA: TGTGCCAGCAGCCCCCAGGGTCAGTACTATGGCTACACCTTC

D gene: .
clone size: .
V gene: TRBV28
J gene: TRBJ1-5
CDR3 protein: CASSSMFRSNQPQHF
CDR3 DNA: TGTGCCAGCAGTTCAATGTTCCGGAGCAACCAGCCCCAGCATTTT

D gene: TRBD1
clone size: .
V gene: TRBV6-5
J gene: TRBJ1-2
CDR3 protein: CASSDRGLNGYTF
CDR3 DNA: TGTGCCAGCAGTGACAGGGGGCTTAATGGCTACACCTTC

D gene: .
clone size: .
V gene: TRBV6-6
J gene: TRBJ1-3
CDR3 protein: CASTQGGSGGNTIYF
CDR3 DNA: TGTGCCAGCACCCAAGGGGGATCGGGAGGAAACACCATATATTTT

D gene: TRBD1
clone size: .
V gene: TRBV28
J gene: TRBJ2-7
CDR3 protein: CASTRQGALYEQYF
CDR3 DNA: TGTGCCAGCACTCGACAGGGGGCTCTCTACGAGCAGTACTTC

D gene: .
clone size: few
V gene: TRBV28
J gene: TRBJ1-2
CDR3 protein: CAIEGGGYGYTF
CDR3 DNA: TGTGCCATCGAAGGCGGAGGTTATGGCTACACCTTC

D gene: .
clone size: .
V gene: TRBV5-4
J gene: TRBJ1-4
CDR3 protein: CASSLDRYNEKLFF
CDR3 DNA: TGTGCCAGCAGCCTGGACAGATATAATGAAAAACTGTTTTTT

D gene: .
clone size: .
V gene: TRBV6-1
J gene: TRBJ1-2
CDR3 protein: CASSEAAAGHGSSGYTF
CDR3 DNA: TGTGCCAGCAGTGAAGCCGCGGCAGGGCATGGGTCAAGTGGCTACACCTTC

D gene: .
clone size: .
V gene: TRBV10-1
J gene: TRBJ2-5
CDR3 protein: CASSEPGAWEQYF
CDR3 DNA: TGCGCCAGCAGTGAGCCCGGAGCTTGGGAGCAGTACTTC

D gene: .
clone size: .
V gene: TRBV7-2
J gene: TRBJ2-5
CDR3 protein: CASSLVSGALGGQETQYF
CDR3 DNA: TGTGCCAGCAGCTTAGTGTCAGGGGCACTGGGGGGGCAAGAGACCCAGTACTTC

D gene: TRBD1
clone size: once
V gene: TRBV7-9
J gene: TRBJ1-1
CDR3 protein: CASSMTGVTDTEAFF
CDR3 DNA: TGTGCCAGCAGCATGACAGGGGTCACGGACACTGAAGCTTTCTTT

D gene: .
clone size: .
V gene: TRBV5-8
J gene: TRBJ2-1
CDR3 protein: CASSVTRGRSYNEQFF
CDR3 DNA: TGTGCCAGCAGCGTGACCAGGGGGAGGTCCTACAATGAGCAGTTCTTC

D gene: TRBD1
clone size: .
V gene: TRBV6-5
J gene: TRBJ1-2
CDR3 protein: CASSDRGDGYTF
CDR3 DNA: TGTGCCAGCAGTGACAGGGGAGATGGCTACACCTTC

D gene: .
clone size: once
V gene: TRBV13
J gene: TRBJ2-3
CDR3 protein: CASSWTSTDTQYF
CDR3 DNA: TGTGCCAGCAGCTGGACTTCAACAGATACGCAGTATTTT

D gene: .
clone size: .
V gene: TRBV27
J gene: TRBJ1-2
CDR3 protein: CASSPRGYTGGNYGYTF
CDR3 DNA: TGTGCCAGCAGTCCAAGAGGGTATACGGGGGGCAACTATGGCTACACCTTC

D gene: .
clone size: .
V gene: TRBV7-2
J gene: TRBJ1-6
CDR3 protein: CASSLHSGGTNSPLHF
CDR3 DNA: TGTGCCAGCAGCTTACATTCGGGAGGTACGAATTCACCCCTCCACTTT

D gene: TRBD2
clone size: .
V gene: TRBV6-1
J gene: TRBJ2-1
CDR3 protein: CASSDRTSGSNEQFF
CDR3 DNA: TGTGCCAGCAGTGACAGGACTAGCGGGAGCAATGAGCAGTTCTTC

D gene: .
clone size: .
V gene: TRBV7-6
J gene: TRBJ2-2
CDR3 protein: CASSPHTGELFF
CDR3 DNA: TGTGCCAGCAGCCCTCACACCGGGGAGCTGTTTTTT

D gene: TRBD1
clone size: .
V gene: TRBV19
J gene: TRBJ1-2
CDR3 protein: CASSPGQGGSYTF
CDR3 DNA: TGTGCCAGTAGCCCTGGACAGGGGGGATCCTACACCTTC

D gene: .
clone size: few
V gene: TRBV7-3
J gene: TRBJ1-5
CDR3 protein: CASSLRWRNQPQHF
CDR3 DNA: TGTGCCAGCAGCTTGCGGTGGCGCAATCAGCCCCAGCATTTT

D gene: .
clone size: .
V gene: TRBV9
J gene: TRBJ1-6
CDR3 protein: CASSVESSYNSPLHF
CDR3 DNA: TGTGCCAGCAGCGTAGAGAGCTCCTATAATTCACCCCTCCACTTT

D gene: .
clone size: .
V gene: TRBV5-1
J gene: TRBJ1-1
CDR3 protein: CASSPGQPNTEAFF
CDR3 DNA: TGCGCCAGCAGCCCAGGACAGCCGAACACTGAAGCTTTCTTT

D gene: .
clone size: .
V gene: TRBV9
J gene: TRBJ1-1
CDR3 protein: CASSGLSPGMNTEAFF
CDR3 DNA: TGTGCCAGCAGCGGGCTTAGTCCGGGAATGAACACTGAAGCTTTCTTT

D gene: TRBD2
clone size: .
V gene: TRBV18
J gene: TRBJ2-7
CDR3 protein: CASSPRRWGGYEQYF
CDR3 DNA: TGTGCCAGCTCCCCCCGCCGGTGGGGGGGCTACGAGCAGTACTTC

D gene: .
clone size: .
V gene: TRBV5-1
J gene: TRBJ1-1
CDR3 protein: CASSLGGAALEAFF
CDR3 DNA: TGCGCCAGCAGCTTGGGGGGCGCTGCTCTGGAAGCTTTCTTT

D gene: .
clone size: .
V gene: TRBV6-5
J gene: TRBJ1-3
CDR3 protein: CASSYSKPSSGNTIYF
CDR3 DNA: TGTGCCAGCAGTTACTCGAAGCCCTCCTCTGGAAACACCATATATTTT

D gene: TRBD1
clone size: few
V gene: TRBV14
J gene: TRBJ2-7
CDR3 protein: CASSQARSNRGFTYEQYF
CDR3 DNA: TGTGCCAGCAGCCAGGCAAGATCAAACAGGGGCTTTACCTACGAGCAGTACTTC

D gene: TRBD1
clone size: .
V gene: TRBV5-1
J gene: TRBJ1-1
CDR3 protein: CASSITGVGTEAFF
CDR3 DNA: TGCGCCAGCAGCATAACAGGGGTGGGCACTGAAGCTTTCTTT

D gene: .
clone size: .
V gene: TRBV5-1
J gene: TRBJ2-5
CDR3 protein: CASRNNRVQETQYF
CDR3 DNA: TGCGCCAGCAGGAATAACAGGGTCCAAGAGACCCAGTACTTC

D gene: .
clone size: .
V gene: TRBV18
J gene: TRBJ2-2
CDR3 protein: CASSPGQTGELFF
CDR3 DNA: TGTGCCAGCTCACCGGGGCAGACCGGGGAGCTGTTTTTT

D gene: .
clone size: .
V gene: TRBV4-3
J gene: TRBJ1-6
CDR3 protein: CASSQGRRNSPLHF
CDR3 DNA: TGCGCCAGCAGCCAAGGACGGAGGAATTCACCCCTCCACTTT

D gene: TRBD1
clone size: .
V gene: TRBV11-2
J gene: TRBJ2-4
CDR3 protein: CASTGTAFDIQYF
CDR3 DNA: TGTGCCAGCACCGGGACAGCCTTTGACATTCAGTACTTC

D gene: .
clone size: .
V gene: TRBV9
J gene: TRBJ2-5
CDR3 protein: CASSEGGGLVETQYF
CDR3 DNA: TGTGCCAGCAGCGAAGGCGGGGGCTTGGTAGAGACCCAGTACTTC

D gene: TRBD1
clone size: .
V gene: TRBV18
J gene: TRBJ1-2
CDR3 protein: CASSPVDRGGGYTF
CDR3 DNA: TGTGCCAGCTCACCGGTGGACAGGGGGGGTGGCTACACCTTC

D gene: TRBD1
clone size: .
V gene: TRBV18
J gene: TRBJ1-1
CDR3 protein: CASSPRTGEAEAFF
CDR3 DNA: TGTGCCAGCTCACCCCGGACAGGGGAGGCTGAAGCTTTCTTT

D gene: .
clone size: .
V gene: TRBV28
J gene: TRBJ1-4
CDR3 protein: CASISSRNEKLFF
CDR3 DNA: TGTGCCAGCATATCCTCCCGTAATGAAAAACTGTTTTTT